This is a list of T cell receptor beta chains from one sample in a study of blood T cell repertoires in COVID-19. The method was immunoSEQ multiplex PCR; TCRdb's version includes in-frame clones alone and lacks a portion of them. The data show some 400,000 clones, 80% to 90% seen once. The sequencing sample was made of PBMCs or T cells enriched from blood (not recorded which). Receptor source: a man aged 30-40 years who had recovered from COVID-19. Both conserved end residues are part of each CDR3. Each record gives: D gene, J gene, clone size, V gene, CDR3 DNA, CDR3 protein. The D gene is left open where the match is weak. Rows give clone size only sometimes, using once, few, many, or a class for an expanded clone.

TRBD2,TRBJ2-5,once,TRBV2,TGTGCCACTCTAGCGGGAGAGGGGACCCAGTACTTC,CATLAGEGTQYF
-,TRBJ2-7,once,TRBV18,TGTGCCAGCTCACGACAGGTTAACGAGCAGTACTTC,CASSRQVNEQYF
-,TRBJ1-5,-,TRBV30,TGTGCCTGGAGCGGGGGGTTGGATCAGCCCCAGCATTTT,CAWSGGLDQPQHF
TRBD1,TRBJ1-5,-,TRBV13,TGTGCCAGCAGCTTCGGGACAGGGGGCGGGTTCAGGGATCAGCCCCAGCATTTT,CASSFGTGGGFRDQPQHF
TRBD2,TRBJ2-1,-,TRBV28,TGTGCCAGCAGTCCCCCGCTGGGGGGAGGGCTTTTCAATGAGCAGTTCTTC,CASSPPLGGGLFNEQFF
-,TRBJ1-4,-,TRBV10-3,TGTGCCATCAGTGCAGAGACAGGTACAAATGAAAAACTGTTTTTT,CAISAETGTNEKLFF
TRBD1,TRBJ1-5,-,TRBV12-3/TRBV12-4,TGTGCCAGCAGCCCCAGGGGGCAGCCCCAGCATTTT,CASSPRGQPQHF
TRBD1,TRBJ2-7,-,TRBV5-1,TGCGCCAGCAGCTCCTCTGGACAGGGTTACGAGCAGTACTTC,CASSSSGQGYEQYF
-,TRBJ2-7,-,TRBV5-5,TGTGCCAGCAGCCACAGGGAATACGAGCAGTACTTC,CASSHREYEQYF
TRBD1,TRBJ2-2,-,TRBV4-2,TGTGCCAGCAGCCGGACAGGGGATAACACCGGGGAGCTGTTTTTT,CASSRTGDNTGELFF
-,TRBJ1-3,-,TRBV5-6,TGTGCCAGCAGCCCGGGGGGGGCTGGAAACACCATATATTTT,CASSPGGAGNTIYF